Below are 15 T cell receptor beta chains sequenced from a single sample in a study of T cells in tumors after PD-1 blockade. Data came from immunoSEQ multiplex PCR; TCRdb stores just in-frame clones and leaves some out. The table has about 63,000 clones, 74% seen once. The specimen was PBMCs, collected after anti-PD-1 treatment. The receptors here all came from a human donor with basal cell carcinoma.

This clone has more than one count but fewer than ten. The chain combines TRBV3-1 (or the pseudogene TRBV3-2) with TRBJ2-1; 7 nucleotides line up with TRBD2. Germline V gene lookup returns CDR1 LGHDT and CDR2 YNNKEL (reference sequence). V lost 4 bases and J lost 5; bases outside the gene matches: 8. The CDR3 runs to 15 residues. This chain's CDR3 is CASSPSSGADNEQFF. The DNA for the CDR3 is TGTGCCAGCAGCCCATCGAGCGGGGCCGACAATGAGCAGTTCTTC.

This chain links TRBV19 with TRBJ1-5, with D unresolved. Germline V lookup: CDR1 LNHDA, CDR2 SQIVND (reference sequence). V lost 3 bases to trimming and J lost 2 bases, with 14 bases between them. The CDR3 runs 16 residues. For the CDR3, the DNA is TGTGCCAGTAGTATGGGAGCCCAAGGTGGCAATCAGCCCCAGCATTTT. The encoded protein is CASSMGAQGGNQPQHF.

The chain couples TRBV7-9 to TRBJ1-1; D is unclear. The germline V and J ends were trimmed by 1 base and 0 bases, with 9 bases remaining between them. CDR1 and CDR2 from the germline V gene are SEHNR and FQNEAQ (reference sequence). This CDR3 spans 15 amino acids. The DNA of the CDR3 is TGTGCCAGCAGCTTAGGAGGCCTCATGAACACTGAAGCTTTCTTT. The encoded protein is CASSLGGLMNTEAFF.

Judged by abundance, this clone is medium-sized. J is TRBJ1-5 and V is TRBV10-2; a weak D match, TRBD1 (6 bases). V was clipped by 1 base and J by 7 bases, with 11 bases between them. The CDR3 covers 14 residues. Germline V lookup: CDR1 WSHSY, CDR2 SAAADI. CDR3 amino acids: CASSEFAGAQPQHF. The CDR3 DNA sequence: TGCGCCAGCAGTGAGTTTGCGGGGGCCCAGCCCCAGCATTTT.

This chain uses TRBV5-8 with TRBJ2-7, with TRBD1 identical over 10 bases. The CDR3 consists of 19 residues. V lost 4 bases, J lost 0 bases, and 16 bases stayed unmatched. Germline CDR1 is SGHTS and CDR2 is YDEGEE. The CDR3: CASSRPGTGAAMSSYEQYF. The CDR3, as DNA: TGTGCCAGCAGCAGGCCCGGGACAGGGGCCGCTATGAGCTCCTACGAGCAGTACTTC.

The chain joins TRBV28 to TRBJ2-1, with 8 bases aligning to TRBD2. V was pared by 6 bases and J by 7 bases, with 14 bases of the junction left unmatched. Germline loops: CDR1 MDHEN, CDR2 SYDVKM. This CDR3 has 16 amino acids. This chain's CDR3 is CASSPSTSGGSNEQFF. CDR3 DNA sequence: TGTGCCAGCAGCCCTAGTACGAGCGGGGGTTCAAATGAGCAGTTCTTC.

The chain uses TRBV19 and TRBJ2-7, with 10 bases identical to TRBD2. V gave up 6 bases and J gave up 1 base; unmatched junction bases: 6. Germline values: CDR1 LNHDA, CDR2 SQIVND (reference sequence). This CDR3 has 15 amino acids. As DNA, the CDR3 is TGTGCCAGTAGCAACGGACTAGCGGCTTCCTACGAGCAGTACTTC. The encoded protein is CASSNGLAASYEQYF.

The chain has TRBV14 and TRBJ2-3; D uncertain. V dropped 0 bases and J dropped 6 bases, with 7 bases sitting between them. The CDR3 runs 13 residues. The V gene's germline CDR1 is SGHDN and CDR2 FVKESK. CDR3 in amino acids: CASSQDFGDTQYF. CDR3 DNA sequence: TGTGCCAGCAGCCAAGATTTTGGGGATACGCAGTATTTT.

The chain joins TRBV7-2 to TRBJ1-1; D call uncertain. The V end lost 2 bases, the J end lost 1 base, and 8 bases lay between the germline ends. This CDR3 region has 14 residues. Germline V gene data show CDR1 as SGHTA and CDR2 as FQGNSA. As DNA, the CDR3 is TGTGCCAGCAGCTTAAGGCGCGGGAACACTGAAGCTTTCTTT. It encodes CASSLRRGNTEAFF.

This chain links TRBV7-2 with TRBJ2-3; TRBD2 matches 7 bases. CDR1 and CDR2 from the germline V gene are SGHTA and FQGNSA. Germline trimming cut 5 bases from V and 5 bases from J; bases unmatched to any gene: 4. The CDR3 runs 13 residues. This CDR3 is CASSPGRLDTQYF. The CDR3 DNA follows: TGTGCCAGCAGCCCCGGGAGGTTAGATACGCAGTATTTT.

V gene TRBV6-5 combines with J gene TRBJ1-6; D possibly corresponds to TRBD1 (5 bases). This CDR3 comprises 14 residues. V lost 10 bases and J lost 4, with 14 bases in between. Germline CDR1 and CDR2: MNHEY and SVGAGI. The CDR3 is CATLPGGYNSPLHF. The DNA of the CDR3 is TGTGCCACGCTCCCGGGGGGATATAATTCACCCCTCCACTTT.

In its sample, this clone was seen once. The chain couples TRBV13 to TRBJ1-2; 11 bases are a match to TRBD1. Trimming removed 5 bases from V and 6 bases from J; junction bases left unmatched: 8. Germline-derived CDR1 and CDR2 are PRHDT and FYEKMQ (reference sequence). The CDR3 runs to 15 residues. Written as DNA, the CDR3 is TGTGCCAGCAGCCTAAGGGACAGGGGGAAGCATGGCTACACCTTC. Protein sequence: CASSLRDRGKHGYTF.

The chain combines TRBV6-5 with TRBJ2-3, with a weak D call TRBD2 (6 bases). This CDR3 comprises 14 residues. With 6 bases removed from V and 4 bases from J, the gap between germline ends came to 14 bases. CDR1 is MNHEY, CDR2 SVGAGI, per germline. In nucleotides, the CDR3 is TGTGCCAGCAGAGCCGCGGGGTCCCCAGATACGCAGTATTTT. Protein product: CASRAAGSPDTQYF.

In DNA, the CDR3 is TGTGCCATCAGCGAAACCTACGAGCAGTACTTC. Protein: CAISETYEQYF. This rearrangement joins TRBV10-3 to TRBJ2-7; D is unresolved. This CDR3 is 11 amino acids long. Germline V gene data show CDR1 as ENHRY and CDR2 as SYGVKD. V shed 6 bases and J shed 2 bases, with 5 bases lying between them.

This clone was picked up many times. The genes are TRBV12-3 or TRBV12-4 and TRBJ1-3, with a tentative D call TRBD1 (5 bases). This CDR3 has 11 residues. Trimming stripped 3 bases from V and 16 bases from J, with 13 bases between. Written as DNA, the CDR3 is TGTGCCAGCAGTTTGGGGCCAGTCACTTATTTT. Its translation is CASSLGPVTYF.